The clone carrying this T cell receptor beta chain was seen a handful of times. Its antigen is unidentified. The V gene end was trimmed by 6 bases and the J gene end by 4 bases; junction bases not matched to a gene: 5. The CDR3 extends over 15 amino acids. The germline gives CDR1 MDHEN, CDR2 SYDVKM. This record comes from a study of post-analysis software for immune sequencing data. The wider study: Included among the disease courses, which were recorded for the cohort, were relapsing-remitting, secondary progressive and progressive-relapsing multiple sclerosis.

Study-level points and caveats: TRBV segments more frequent in patients than in controls numbered roughly 5 and included TRBV5-6, TRBV5-1 and TRBV20-1.

Included in the TCR beta cDNA libraries were unique molecular identifiers. Input amounts of roughly 0.9 to 10 million T cells were used. These gave roughly 0.5 million cDNA molecules, so each molecule approximated one T cell. Each CDR3 protein gets one entry after TCRdb re-called the PCR reads with MiXCR. The top ten clones hold roughly 4.4% of a sample with under 900,000 distinct CDR3 sequences, 53% of them seen once. The chain uses TRBV28 and TRBJ2-1; TRBD2 agrees at 11 bases. This TCR was recovered from a girl aged 5-17 years with multiple sclerosis. Sample: blood. CDR3 sequence reads: CASRGLAEHYNEQFF. The CDR3 nucleotides are TGTGCCAGCAGGGGACTAGCGGAACATTACAATGAGCAGTTCTTC.